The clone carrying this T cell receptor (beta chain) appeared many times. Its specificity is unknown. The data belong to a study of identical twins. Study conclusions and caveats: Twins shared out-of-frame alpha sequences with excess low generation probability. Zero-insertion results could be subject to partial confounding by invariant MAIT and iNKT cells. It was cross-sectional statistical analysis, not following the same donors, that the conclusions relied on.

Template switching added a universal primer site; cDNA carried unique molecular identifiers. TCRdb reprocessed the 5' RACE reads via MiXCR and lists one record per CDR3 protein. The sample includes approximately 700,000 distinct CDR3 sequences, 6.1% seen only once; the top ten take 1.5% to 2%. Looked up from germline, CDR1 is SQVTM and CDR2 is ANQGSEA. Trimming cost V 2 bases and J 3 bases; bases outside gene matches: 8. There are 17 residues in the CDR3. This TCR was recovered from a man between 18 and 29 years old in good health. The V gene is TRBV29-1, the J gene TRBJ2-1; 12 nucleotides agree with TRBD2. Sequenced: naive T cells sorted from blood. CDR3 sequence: CSVELRLAGDHYNEQFF. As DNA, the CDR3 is TGCAGCGTTGAACTCCGACTAGCGGGAGATCACTACAATGAGCAGTTCTTC.